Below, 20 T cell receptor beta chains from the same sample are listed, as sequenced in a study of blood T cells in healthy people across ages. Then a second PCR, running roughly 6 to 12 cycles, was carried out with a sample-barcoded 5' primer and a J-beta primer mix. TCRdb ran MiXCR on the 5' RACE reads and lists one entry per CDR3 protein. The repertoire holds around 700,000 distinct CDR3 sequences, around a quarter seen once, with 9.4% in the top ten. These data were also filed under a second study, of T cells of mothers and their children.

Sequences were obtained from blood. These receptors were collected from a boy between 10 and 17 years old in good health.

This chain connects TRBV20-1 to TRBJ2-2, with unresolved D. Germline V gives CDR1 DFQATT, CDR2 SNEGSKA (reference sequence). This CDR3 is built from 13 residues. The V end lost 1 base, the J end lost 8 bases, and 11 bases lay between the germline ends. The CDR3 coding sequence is TGCAGTGCTAGAGGTCGGGTGGGAGGGGAGCTGTTTTTT. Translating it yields CSARGRVGGELFF.

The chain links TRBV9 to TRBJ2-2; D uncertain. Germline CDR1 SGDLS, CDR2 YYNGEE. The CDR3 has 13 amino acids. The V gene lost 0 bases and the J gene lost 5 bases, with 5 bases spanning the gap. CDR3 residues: CASSVEGTGELFF. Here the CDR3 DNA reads TGTGCCAGCAGCGTAGAGGGAACCGGGGAGCTGTTTTTT.

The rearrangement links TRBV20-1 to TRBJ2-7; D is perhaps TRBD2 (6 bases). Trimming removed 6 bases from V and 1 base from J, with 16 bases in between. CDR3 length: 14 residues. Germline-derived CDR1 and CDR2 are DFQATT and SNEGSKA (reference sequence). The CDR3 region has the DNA TGCAGTGCCCTAGGGGTGGGGGGTTCCTACGAGCAGTACTTC. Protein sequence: CSALGVGGSYEQYF.

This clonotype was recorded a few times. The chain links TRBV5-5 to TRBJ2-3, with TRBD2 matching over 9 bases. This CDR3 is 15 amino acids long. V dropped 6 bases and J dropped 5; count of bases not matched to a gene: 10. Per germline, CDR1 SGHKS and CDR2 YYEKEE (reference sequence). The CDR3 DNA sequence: TGTGCCAGCAACGCGGGGGGGCGGTTGGGAGATACGCAGTATTTT. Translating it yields CASNAGGRLGDTQYF.

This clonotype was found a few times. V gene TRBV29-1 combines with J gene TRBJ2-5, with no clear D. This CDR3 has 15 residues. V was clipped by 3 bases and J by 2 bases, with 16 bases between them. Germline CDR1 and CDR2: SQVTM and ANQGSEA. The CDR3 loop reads CSVEGPSRQQETQYF. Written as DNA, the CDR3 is TGCAGCGTTGAGGGTCCGAGCAGGCAACAAGAGACCCAGTACTTC.

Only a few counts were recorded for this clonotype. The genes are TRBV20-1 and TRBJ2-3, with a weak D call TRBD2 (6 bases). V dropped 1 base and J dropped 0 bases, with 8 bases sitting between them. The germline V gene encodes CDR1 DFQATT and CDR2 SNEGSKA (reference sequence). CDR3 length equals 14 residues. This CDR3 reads CSARVRGSTDTQYF. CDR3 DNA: TGCAGTGCTAGAGTGCGGGGAAGCACAGATACGCAGTATTTT.

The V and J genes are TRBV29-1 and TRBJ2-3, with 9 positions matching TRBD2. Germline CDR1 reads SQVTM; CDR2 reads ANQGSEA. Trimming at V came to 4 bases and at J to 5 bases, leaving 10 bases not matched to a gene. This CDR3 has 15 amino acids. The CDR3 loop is CSVGLWREGVDTQYF. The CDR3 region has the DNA TGCAGCGTTGGCCTATGGCGGGAGGGGGTAGATACGCAGTATTTT.

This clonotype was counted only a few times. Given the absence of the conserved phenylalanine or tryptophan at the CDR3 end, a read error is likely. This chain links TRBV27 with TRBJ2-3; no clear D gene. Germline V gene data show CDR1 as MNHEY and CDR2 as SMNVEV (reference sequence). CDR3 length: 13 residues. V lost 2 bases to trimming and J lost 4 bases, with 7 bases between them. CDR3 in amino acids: CASSLLDPDTQYL. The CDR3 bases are TGTGCCAGCAGTTTACTAGATCCAGATACGCAGTATCTT.

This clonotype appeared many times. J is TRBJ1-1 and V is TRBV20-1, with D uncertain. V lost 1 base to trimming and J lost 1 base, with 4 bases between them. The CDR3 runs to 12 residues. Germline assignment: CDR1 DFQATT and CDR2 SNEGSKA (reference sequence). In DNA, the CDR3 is TGCAGTGCTAGAGCAGGGAACACTGAAGCTTTCTTT. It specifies CSARAGNTEAFF.

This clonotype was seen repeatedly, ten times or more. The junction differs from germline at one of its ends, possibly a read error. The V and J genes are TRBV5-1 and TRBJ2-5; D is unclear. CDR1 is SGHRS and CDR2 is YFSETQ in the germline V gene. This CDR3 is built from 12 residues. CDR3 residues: CASRGGQETQYF. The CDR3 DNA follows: TGTGCCAGCAGAGGTGGCCAAGAGACCCAGTACTTC.

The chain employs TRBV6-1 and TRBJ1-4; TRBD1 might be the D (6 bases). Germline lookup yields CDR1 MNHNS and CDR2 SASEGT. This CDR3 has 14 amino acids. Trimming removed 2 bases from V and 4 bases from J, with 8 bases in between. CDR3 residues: CASSEWTDNEKLFF. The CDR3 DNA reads TGTGCCAGCAGTGAATGGACAGATAATGAAAAACTGTTTTTT.

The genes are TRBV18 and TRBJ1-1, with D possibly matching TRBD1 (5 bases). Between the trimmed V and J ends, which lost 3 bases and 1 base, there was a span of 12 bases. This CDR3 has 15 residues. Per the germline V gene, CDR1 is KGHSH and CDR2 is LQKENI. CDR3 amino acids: CASSPRGFSNTEAFF. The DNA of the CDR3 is TGTGCCAGCTCACCCCGGGGGTTTTCGAACACTGAAGCTTTCTTT.

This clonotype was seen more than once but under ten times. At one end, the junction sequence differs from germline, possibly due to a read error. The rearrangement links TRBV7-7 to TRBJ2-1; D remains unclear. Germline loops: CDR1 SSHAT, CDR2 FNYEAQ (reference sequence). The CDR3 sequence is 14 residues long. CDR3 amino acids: CASSLEVGSNEQFF. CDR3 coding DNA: TGTGCTAGCAGCTTAGAGGTAGGGTCGAATGAGCAGTTCTTC.

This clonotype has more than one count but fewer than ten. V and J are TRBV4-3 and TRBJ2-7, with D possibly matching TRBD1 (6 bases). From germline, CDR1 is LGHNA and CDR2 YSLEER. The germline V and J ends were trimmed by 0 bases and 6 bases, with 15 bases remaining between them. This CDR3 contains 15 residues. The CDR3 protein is CASSQDLAGDREQYF. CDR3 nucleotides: TGCGCCAGCAGCCAAGATCTGGCAGGGGACCGCGAGCAGTACTTC.

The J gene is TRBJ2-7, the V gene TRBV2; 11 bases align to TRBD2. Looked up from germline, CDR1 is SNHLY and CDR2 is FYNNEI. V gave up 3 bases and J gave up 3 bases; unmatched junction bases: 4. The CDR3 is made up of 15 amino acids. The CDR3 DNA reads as TGTGCCAGCAGTGATCGGGGACTAGCGGTCTACGAGCAGTACTTC. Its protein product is CASSDRGLAVYEQYF.

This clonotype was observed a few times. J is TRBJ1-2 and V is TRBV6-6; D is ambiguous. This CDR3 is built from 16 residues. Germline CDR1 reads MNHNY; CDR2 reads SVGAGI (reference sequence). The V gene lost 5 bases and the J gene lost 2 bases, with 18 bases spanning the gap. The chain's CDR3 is CASSTLGPGLNYGYTF. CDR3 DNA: TGTGCCAGCAGTACCCTTGGTCCGGGATTAAACTATGGCTACACCTTC.

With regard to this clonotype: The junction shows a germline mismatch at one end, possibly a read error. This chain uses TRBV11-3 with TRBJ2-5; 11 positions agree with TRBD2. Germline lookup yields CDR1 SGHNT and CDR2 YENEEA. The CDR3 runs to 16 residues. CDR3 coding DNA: TGTGCCAGCAGCAGTGGAGAACTAGCGGGAGTAGAGACCCTGTACTTC. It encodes CASSSGELAGVETLYF. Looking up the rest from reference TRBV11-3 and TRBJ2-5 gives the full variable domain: EAGVVQSPRYKIIEKKQPVAFWCNPISGHNTLYWYLQNLGQGPELLIRYENEEAVDDSQLPKDRFSAERLKGVDSTLKIQPAELGDSAVYLCASSSGELAGVETLYFGPGTRLLVL.

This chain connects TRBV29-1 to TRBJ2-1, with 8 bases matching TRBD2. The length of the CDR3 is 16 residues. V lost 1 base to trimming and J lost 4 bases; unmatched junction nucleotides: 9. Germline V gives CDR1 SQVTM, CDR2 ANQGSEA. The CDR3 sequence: CSVEGVQREFYNEQFF. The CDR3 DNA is TGCAGCGTTGAAGGTGTTCAGCGGGAGTTTTACAATGAGCAGTTCTTC.

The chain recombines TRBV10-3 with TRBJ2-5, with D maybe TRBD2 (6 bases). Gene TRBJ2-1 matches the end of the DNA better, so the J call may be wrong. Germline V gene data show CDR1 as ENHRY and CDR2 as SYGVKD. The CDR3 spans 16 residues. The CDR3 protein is CAISELASVTYNEQFF. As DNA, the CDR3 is TGTGCCATCAGTGAGTTGGCTAGCGTAACCTACAATGAGCAGTTCTTC.

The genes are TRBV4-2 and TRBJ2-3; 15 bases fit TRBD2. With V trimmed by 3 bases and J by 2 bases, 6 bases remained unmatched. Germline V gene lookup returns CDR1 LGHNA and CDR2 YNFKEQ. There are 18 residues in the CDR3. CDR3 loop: CASSHGGLAGGVTDTQYF. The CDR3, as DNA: TGTGCCAGCAGCCATGGCGGACTAGCGGGGGGGGTCACAGATACGCAGTATTTT.